This is a list of T cell receptor beta chains from one sample in a study of cytomegalovirus exposure and HLA in healthy donors. Measured with immunoSEQ multiplex PCR; TCRdb has only the in-frame clones, and not every one. The top ten hold roughly 6.5% of the sample, which has approximately 200,000 clones, 84% seen once. The sequenced sample consisted of PBMCs. The receptors here all came from a man younger than 35 in good health and CMV-seropositive. CDR3s include the opening cysteine and the closing phenylalanine or tryptophan.

v_gene	j_gene	CDR3aa
TRBV2	TRBJ2-7	CASSGDPYEQYF
TRBV27	TRBJ1-5	CASSSPGGAQPQHF
TRBV4-1	TRBJ2-1	CASSQDPGAYNEQFF
TRBV9	TRBJ2-1	CASSKGASGHYNEQFF
TRBV9	TRBJ2-1	CASSLRTGEDEQFF
TRBV28	TRBJ2-7	CASSSSRTGGSYEQYF
TRBV27	TRBJ2-7	CASSLSSSLSSYEQYF
TRBV27	TRBJ2-1	CASSATSGGISSYNEQFF
TRBV30	TRBJ2-7	CAWSSGERHF
TRBV30	TRBJ2-7	CAWSLDRGYEQYF
TRBV9	TRBJ2-1	CASSPFWGGHNEQFF
TRBV9	TRBJ2-7	CASSVNTGDDTYEQYF
TRBV5-1	TRBJ2-7	CASSTGSASYEQYF
TRBV28	TRBJ1-5	CASSFVRDRGRDSNQPQHF
TRBV27	TRBJ1-2	CASRAGGGYTF
TRBV19	TRBJ2-2	CASKDSRDTGELFF
TRBV5-6	TRBJ2-7	CASSLGVGSEQYF
TRBV6-5	TRBJ2-7	CATRVVGEQYF
TRBV9	TRBJ2-2	CASSLDSTGELFF
TRBV6-6	TRBJ2-7	CASGSSTLSHEQYF
TRBV25-1	TRBJ2-1	CASSDTTGRGILNEQFF
TRBV30	TRBJ2-5	CAWNRGPQETQYF
TRBV9	TRBJ2-3	CASSVSGTSTDTQYF
TRBV5-6	TRBJ2-1	CASSSDRGFSYNEQFF
TRBV28	TRBJ2-1	CASRPTSGAYNEQFF
TRBV18	TRBJ2-7	CASSPPVQSYEQYF
TRBV7-2	TRBJ2-1	CASSSLQGSYNEQFF
TRBV25-1	TRBJ1-1	CASRTGSNMNTEAFF
TRBV19	TRBJ2-7	CASSMGAGGAYEQYF
TRBV25-1	TRBJ1-2	CASSETTSVNYGYTF
TRBV5-1	TRBJ1-3	CASSLEFGSGNTIYF
TRBV7-2	TRBJ2-1	CASSTWTSGSSYNEQFF
TRBV6-5	TRBJ1-3	CASSYVGGTIYF
TRBV11-3	TRBJ2-7	CASSLNSGGSYEQYF
TRBV5-4	TRBJ1-2	CATPGVNYGYTF
TRBV7-9	TRBJ2-3	CATAHRTGGIDTQYF
TRBV10-3	TRBJ2-1	CAISESWGREQFF
TRBV2	TRBJ2-1	CASNGPGQKIYNEQFF
TRBV6-6	TRBJ1-5	CASSDTGGNQPQHF
TRBV27	TRBJ1-1	CASSPRNRNTEAFF
TRBV29-1	TRBJ1-2	CSAPGQGVGGYTF
TRBV19	TRBJ1-2	CASSNTLRDGGYTF
TRBV11-2	TRBJ1-4	CASRQTGTGEKLFF
TRBV18	TRBJ1-2	CASSPGTSGGYTF
TRBV7-9	TRBJ2-2	CASSSGTRNTGELFF
TRBV6-4	TRBJ2-3	CASSPTGPDTQYF
TRBV7-3	TRBJ2-1	CASNLRGSDEQFF
TRBV4-3	TRBJ2-1	CASSQVADSYNEQFF